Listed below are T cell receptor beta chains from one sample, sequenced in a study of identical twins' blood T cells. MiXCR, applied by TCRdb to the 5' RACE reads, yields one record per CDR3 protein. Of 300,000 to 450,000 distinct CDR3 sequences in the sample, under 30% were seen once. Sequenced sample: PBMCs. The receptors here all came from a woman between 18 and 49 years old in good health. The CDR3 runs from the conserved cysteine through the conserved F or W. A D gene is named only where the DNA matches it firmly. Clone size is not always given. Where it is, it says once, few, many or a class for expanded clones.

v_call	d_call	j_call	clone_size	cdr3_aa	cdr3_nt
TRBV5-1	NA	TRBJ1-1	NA	CASSLLGHSNTEAFF	TGCGCCAGCAGCTTGTTGGGACATTCAAACACTGAAGCTTTCTTT
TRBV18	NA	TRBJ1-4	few	CASSPGNNEKLFF	TGTGCCAGCTCACCAGGGAACAATGAAAAACTGTTTTTT
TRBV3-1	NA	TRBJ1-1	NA	CASSQFGGLNTEAFF	TGTGCCAGCAGCCAGTTCGGGGGTTTGAACACTGAAGCTTTCTTT
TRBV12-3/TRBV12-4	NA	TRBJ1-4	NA	CASSETVTGEKLFF	TGTGCCAGCAGTGAGACAGTAACGGGGGAAAAACTGTTTTTT
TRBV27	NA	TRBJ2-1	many	CASSLIASSYNEQFF	TGTGCCAGCAGTTTGATTGCGAGCTCCTACAATGAGCAGTTCTTC
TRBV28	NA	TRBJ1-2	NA	CASSNGISYGYTF	TGTGCCAGCAGTAACGGAATATCGTATGGCTACACCTTC
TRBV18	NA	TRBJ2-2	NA	CASSPNSNTGELFF	TGTGCCAGCTCACCAAACTCGAACACCGGGGAGCTGTTTTTT
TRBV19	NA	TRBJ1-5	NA	CASLPGLGAYSNQPQHF	TGTGCCAGCCTACCGGGATTGGGCGCTTATAGCAATCAGCCCCAGCATTTT
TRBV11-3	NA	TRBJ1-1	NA	CVSSATLMNTEAFF	TGTGTCAGCAGCGCGACACTGATGAACACTGAAGCTTTCTTT
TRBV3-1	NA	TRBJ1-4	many	CASSQFGEGRVFF	TGTGCCAGCAGCCAATTTGGAGAAGGTAGAGTGTTTTTT
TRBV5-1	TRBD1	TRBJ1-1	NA	CASSSGQGGLNTEAFF	TGCGCCAGCAGCAGCGGACAGGGGGGCTTGAACACTGAAGCTTTCTTT
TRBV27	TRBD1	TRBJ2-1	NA	CASSLPGGAGNEQFF	TGTGCCAGCAGTTTACCAGGGGGAGCCGGCAATGAGCAGTTCTTC
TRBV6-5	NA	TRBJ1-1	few	CASSYPGGAEAFF	TGTGCCAGCAGTTACCCCGGGGGGGCTGAAGCTTTCTTT
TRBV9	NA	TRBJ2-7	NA	CASSGPTDEQYF	TGTGCCAGCAGCGGGCCGACCGACGAGCAGTACTTC
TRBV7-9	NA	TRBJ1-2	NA	CASSLGGAIYGYTF	TGTGCCAGCAGCTTGGGAGGTGCAATTTATGGCTACACCTTC
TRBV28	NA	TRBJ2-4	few	CASTLRGTIAKNIQYF	TGTGCCAGCACCCTAAGGGGGACCATAGCCAAAAACATTCAGTACTTC
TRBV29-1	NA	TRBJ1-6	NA	CSVRGSGLNSPLHF	TGCAGCGTAAGGGGTTCCGGACTAAATTCACCCCTCCACTTT
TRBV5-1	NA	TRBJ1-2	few	CASSLADSVGGYTF	TGCGCCAGCAGCTTGGCTGACTCAGTAGGCGGCTACACCTTC
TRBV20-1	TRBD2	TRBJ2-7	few	CSASRASGAYEQYF	TGCAGTGCTAGTAGGGCTAGCGGGGCCTACGAGCAGTACTTC
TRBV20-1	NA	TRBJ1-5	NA	CSAAQFYSNEGSNQPQHF	TGCAGTGCTGCGCAGTTCTACTCTAACGAAGGGAGCAATCAGCCCCAGCATTTT
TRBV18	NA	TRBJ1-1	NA	CASSLNKNTEAFF	TGTGCCAGCTCACTCAACAAGAACACTGAAGCTTTCTTT
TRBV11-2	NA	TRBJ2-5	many	CASSRTKETQYF	TGTGCCAGCAGCCGGACAAAAGAGACCCAGTACTTC
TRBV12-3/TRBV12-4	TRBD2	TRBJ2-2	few	CASIWTRADSGRRELFF	TGTGCCAGCATTTGGACCCGAGCAGATAGCGGGAGGCGAGAGCTGTTTTTT
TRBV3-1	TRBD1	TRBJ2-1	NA	CASSQETGYNEQFF	TGTGCCAGCAGCCAAGAGACAGGGTACAATGAGCAGTTCTTC
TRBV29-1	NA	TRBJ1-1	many	CSVEGTLPGEAFF	TGCAGCGTCGAGGGGACACTACCAGGTGAAGCTTTCTTT
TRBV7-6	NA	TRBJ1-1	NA	CASSLRGYEAFF	TGTGCCAGCAGCTTACGGGGTTATGAAGCTTTCTTT
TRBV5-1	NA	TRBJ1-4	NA	CASTPRGGLGEKLFF	TGCGCCAGCACCCCCCGGGGGGGCCTGGGTGAAAAACTGTTTTTT
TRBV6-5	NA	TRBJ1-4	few	CASSFTATNEKLFF	TGTGCCAGCAGTTTCACTGCAACTAATGAAAAACTGTTTTTT
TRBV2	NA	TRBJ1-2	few	CAAPNGHFF	TGTGCCGCCCCCAACGGTCACTTCTTC
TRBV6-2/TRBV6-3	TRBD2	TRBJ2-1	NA	CASSWSSGSQKQFF	TGTGCCAGCAGTTGGTCTAGCGGGAGTCAAAAGCAGTTCTTC
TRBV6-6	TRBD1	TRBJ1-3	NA	CAGSYRGPVETIYF	TGTGCCGGCAGTTACAGGGGGCCCGTTGAGACCATATATTTT
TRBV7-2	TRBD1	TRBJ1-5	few	CASSFSLTRGRTGQPQHF	TGTGCCAGCAGCTTTTCGTTGACCAGGGGGCGAACGGGTCAGCCCCAGCATTTT
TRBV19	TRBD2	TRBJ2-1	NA	CGAGVWNEQFF	TGTGGGGCGGGAGTTTGGAATGAGCAGTTCTTC
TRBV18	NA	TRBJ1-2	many	CASSPVRGANYGYTF	TGTGCCAGCTCACCGGTTCGAGGAGCTAACTATGGCTACACCTTC
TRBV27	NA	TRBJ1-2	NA	CSSSSPASGQDGYTF	TGTTCCAGCAGTTCCCCCGCTTCAGGGCAGGATGGCTACACCTTC
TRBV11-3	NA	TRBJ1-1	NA	CASSPQAGNTEAFF	TGTGCCAGCAGCCCCCAAGCGGGGAACACTGAAGCTTTCTTT
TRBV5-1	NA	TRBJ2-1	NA	CASSSNHNEQFF	TGCGCCAGCAGCTCCAATCACAATGAGCAGTTCTTC
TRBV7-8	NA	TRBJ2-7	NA	CAGSLGQFYEQYF	TGTGCCGGCAGCTTAGGACAGTTCTACGAGCAGTACTTC
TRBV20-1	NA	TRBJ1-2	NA	CSARDGARSAGYTF	TGCAGTGCTAGAGACGGAGCCAGGTCTGCTGGCTACACCTTC
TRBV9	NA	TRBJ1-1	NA	CASSPGRGSRDTEAFF	TGTGCCAGCAGCCCAGGGAGGGGGTCACGCGACACTGAAGCTTTCTTT
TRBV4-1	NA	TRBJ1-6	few	CASSQGTGNSPLHF	TGCGCCAGCAGCCAGGGGACCGGTAATTCACCCCTCCACTTT
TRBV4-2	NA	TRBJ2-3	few	CASSQKGTAPDTQYF	TGTGCCAGCAGCCAGAAAGGGACTGCCCCTGATACGCAGTATTTT
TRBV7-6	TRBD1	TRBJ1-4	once	CASSSDRGGKLFF	TGTGCCAGCAGTTCGGACAGGGGAGGCAAACTGTTTTTT
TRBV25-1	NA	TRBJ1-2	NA	CASSEGSSWGYTF	TGTGCCAGCAGTGAAGGATCCAGCTGGGGCTACACCTTC
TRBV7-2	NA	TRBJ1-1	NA	CASSLSGLLQAFF	TGTGCCAGCAGCTTATCAGGCCTTCTTCAAGCTTTCTTT
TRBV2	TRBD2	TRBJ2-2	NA	CASIGTSGATGELFF	TGTGCCAGCATCGGGACTAGCGGAGCCACCGGGGAGCTGTTTTTT
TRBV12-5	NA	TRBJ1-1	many	CASGLVGVTEAFF	TGTGCTAGTGGTTTGGTAGGAGTGACTGAAGCTTTCTTT
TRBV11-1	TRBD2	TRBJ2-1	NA	CASSLEWRGGQDEQFF	TGTGCCAGCAGCTTAGAATGGCGGGGGGGCCAAGATGAGCAGTTCTTC
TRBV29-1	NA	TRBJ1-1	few	CSVVGRQGFGNTEAFF	TGCAGCGTTGTAGGTCGGCAGGGGTTTGGGAACACTGAAGCTTTCTTT
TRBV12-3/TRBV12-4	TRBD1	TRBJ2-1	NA	CAGSYQGASYNEQFF	TGTGCCGGCAGTTACCAGGGGGCCTCCTACAATGAGCAGTTCTTC
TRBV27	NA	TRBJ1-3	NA	CASRKTSGNTIYF	TGTGCCAGCCGTAAAACCTCTGGAAACACCATATATTTT
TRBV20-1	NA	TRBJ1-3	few	CSVREGPGNTIYF	TGCAGTGTCAGAGAGGGACCCGGAAACACCATATATTTT
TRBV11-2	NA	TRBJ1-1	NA	CASSLYHGNTEAFF	TGTGCCAGCAGCTTGTATCACGGGAACACTGAAGCTTTCTTT
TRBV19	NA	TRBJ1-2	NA	CASSDRVSGYTF	TGTGCCAGTAGTGATAGGGTGTCTGGCTACACCTTC